This entry describes one T cell receptor (beta chain). The clone's antigen remains unknown. No much larger clone is present one base from it, and per-base qualities are unavailable. The donors were healthy, HIV-negative adults with no recently reported acute infections or vaccinations. All donors were Caucasian adults living in Nashville, Tennessee, USA. Magnetic negative selection was used to enrich CD4+ T cells, after which naive cells were positively selected on CD45RA and the negative fraction became the memory subset. After blood collection by leukapheresis, PBMCs were isolated using Ficoll-Histopaque density gradient centrifugation and then cryopreserved in the vapor phase of liquid nitrogen. Purity and quantity of every magnetically sorted T cell population were checked by analytical flow cytometry. Genomic DNA was isolated from every sorted fraction and measured by UV absorbance on a Nanodrop 2000c.

The sample is drawn from a study of shared clonotypes between healthy human individuals (dated by TCRdb to the early 2020s). About the full investigation: The cohort comprised a couple of women and a few men aged 18 to 49 years. To increase sequencing depth and limit assay-specific biases, different laboratories used diverse techniques to prepare libraries and sequence TCR repertoires. Per donor, three plates each were used for CD4 naive and CD4 memory, two for CD8 naive, and one for CD8 memory. To estimate repertoire size and how much clonotype sharing occurs between individuals, the study deeply sequenced the blood TCR repertoires of five healthy adults. Each donor's leukapheresis produced roughly between about 0.8 and 10 billion PBMCs. The study at large found these results: Sampling was restricted to blood, and TCR repertoires in tissues likely differ from the TCR repertoires found in blood. Sharing across four donors was observed for approximately 5% of naive CD4, over 3% of naive CD8, 2% to 2.5% of memory CD4, and roughly 0.4% of memory CD8 clonotypes. The small number of donors limited the genetic and exposure-history diversity represented. Incomplete sequencing was indicated by rarefaction of sorted-subset datasets, despite the large sequencing depth. Pairwise subsampling led to the expectation that sequencing depth would affect the degree of clonotype sharing among donors. Higher generation probabilities were observed for clonotypes shared by all four sorted-subset donors than for non-shared clonotypes. Naive subsets generally had larger estimated clonotype richness than memory subsets did.

V gives up 0 bases and J gives up 4 bases, and the segment between their germline ends measures 8 bases. Inclusive of the bounding cysteine and phenylalanine, the CDR3 is 13 residues long. Only the CDR3 part of the read is kept: 39 bases, read in frame from the first base. CDR1 and CDR2, looked up from the germline V gene, are SGHRS and YFSETQ. Using the deep immunoSEQ assay, multiplex PCR amplified TCR CDR3 regions from genomic DNA. For each cell subset, the extracted genomic DNA was distributed evenly across all wells of several immunoSEQ 96-well plates, and each plate served as one replicate. For sorted subsets, roughly 200 ng of genomic DNA, equivalent to 25,000 to 35,000 T cell genomes, went into each replicate PCR. Purified libraries were quantified with a Qubit 3.0 fluorometer, sized on a Bioanalyzer 2100, and re-quantified with the KAPA Library Quantification kit. Every immunoSEQ 96-well plate was sequenced on a separate single-read 150-cycle Illumina NextSeq 550 flow cell. Per the authors' processing: The immunoSEQ output contained only junctional sequences without quality scores, so filtering could not match that applied to full-length reads. Sequences were annotated with PyIR, a Python wrapper for IgBLAST v1.9, and V/J genes and CDR3 were assigned using IMGT germline references. Reads were removed for weak V/J assignments (E-value above 1e-6), missing CDR3, stop codons, out-of-frame junctions, or ambiguous translated residues. V3J clonotypes were defined as sequences sharing the same inferred V gene, J gene, and CDR3 amino acid sequence. To compute the percentage overlap between repertoires, the number of shared unique clonotypes was divided by the size of the smaller repertoire. Richness of each repertoire was evaluated using RTK rarefaction, the Chao1 estimator, and Recon v2.1 estimates of unobserved clonotypes. Generation probabilities for all TCRbeta clonotypes obtained by the gDNA method from a handful of donors were computed using OLGA. TCRdb re-hosts the immuneACCESS table, in-frame sequences only. Its copies lack some clones; in the studies checked, an unresolved V gene accounts for under half of them, and the cause for the rest is not known. Clone size and V and J calls were adopted from that table, with D and trimming inferred from the DNA. This sample lists approximately 2,300,000 clones; 85% to 95% were detected once. The top ten clones comprise 0.3% to 0.45% of the sample.

The sequencing sample was made of naive CD4+ T cells from PBMCs. According to the study, the label for this sample's cell subset or site signals: CD45RA+ positively selected. This TCR was sampled from a man younger than 35 in good health. Some clones in this sample may be carry-over from other donors' samples. This chain joins TRBV5-1 to TRBJ2-7; no D segment can be confidently identified. In nucleotides, the sequence is TGCGCCAGCAGCTTGGTTGCCGGATACGAGCAGTACTTC. The encoded protein is CASSLVAGYEQYF.